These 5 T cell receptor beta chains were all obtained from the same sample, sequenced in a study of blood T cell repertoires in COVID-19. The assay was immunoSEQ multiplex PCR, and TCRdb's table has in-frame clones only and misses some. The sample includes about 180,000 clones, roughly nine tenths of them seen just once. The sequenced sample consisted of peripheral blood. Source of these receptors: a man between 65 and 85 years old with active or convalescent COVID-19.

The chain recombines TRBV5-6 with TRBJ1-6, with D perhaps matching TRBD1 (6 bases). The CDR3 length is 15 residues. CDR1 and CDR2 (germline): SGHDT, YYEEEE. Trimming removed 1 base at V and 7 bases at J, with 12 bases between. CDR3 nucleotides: TGTGCCAGCAGCTTGCTGGACAGAAACAATTCACCCCTCCACTTT. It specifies CASSLLDRNNSPLHF.

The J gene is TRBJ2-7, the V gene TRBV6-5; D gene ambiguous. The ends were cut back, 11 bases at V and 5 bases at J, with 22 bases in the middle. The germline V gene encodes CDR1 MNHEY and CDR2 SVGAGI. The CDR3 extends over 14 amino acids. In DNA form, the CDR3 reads TGTGCCGCTGCAACGAGGCGGTCCGGCCACGAGCAGTACTTC. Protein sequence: CAAATRRSGHEQYF.

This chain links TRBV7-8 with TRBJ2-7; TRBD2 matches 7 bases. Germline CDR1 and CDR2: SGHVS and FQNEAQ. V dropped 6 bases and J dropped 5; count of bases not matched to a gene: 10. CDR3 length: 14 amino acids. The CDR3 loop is CASRGGPGNHEQYF. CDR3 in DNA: TGTGCCAGCAGGGGAGGGCCCGGGAACCACGAGCAGTACTTC.

CDR3 nucleotide sequence: TGTGCCAGCTCACCAAGGGGACAGTACTACAATGAGCAGTTCTTC. It codes for CASSPRGQYYNEQFF. The rearrangement uses TRBV18 and TRBJ2-1, with 7 bases that match TRBD1. This CDR3 has 15 residues. Germline lookup yields CDR1 KGHSH and CDR2 LQKENI. With V trimmed by 2 bases and J by 3 bases, 4 bases remained unmatched.

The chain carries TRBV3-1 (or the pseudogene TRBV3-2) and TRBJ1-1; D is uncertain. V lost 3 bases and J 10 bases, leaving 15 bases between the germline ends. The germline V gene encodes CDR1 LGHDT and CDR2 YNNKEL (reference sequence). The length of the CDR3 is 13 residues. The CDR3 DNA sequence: TGTGCCAGCAGCCACACCACTTCGGAGGGAGCTTTCTTT. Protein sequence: CASSHTTSEGAFF.